The sequence of this TCR beta chain was determined in a study of blood T cell repertoires in COVID-19. Study-level background: PBMCs, B-cell-depleted T cells, or T cells provided the cDNA or gDNA that made up the material.

Measured with immunoSEQ multiplex PCR; TCRdb has only the in-frame clones, and not every one. The profile shows about 220,000 clones, 83% of them singletons. A PCR-confirmed or clinician-diagnosed COVID-19 case had contacted exposed participants within 2 weeks of entry. This CDR3 is 14 amino acids long. The germline V gene encodes CDR1 SGHTA and CDR2 FQGNSA. Losses at the gene ends were 5 bases for V and 6 bases for J; bases not matched to a gene: 5. V usage is TRBV7-2 and J usage is TRBJ2-1, with 9 bases matching TRBD1. What was sequenced was PBMCs or T cells enriched from blood (not recorded which). The sequence was obtained from a woman in her 40s who had been exposed to COVID-19. This chain's CDR3 is CASSEDRGPNEQFF. CDR3 sequence (DNA): TGTGCCAGCAGCGAGGACAGGGGACCCAATGAGCAGTTCTTC.